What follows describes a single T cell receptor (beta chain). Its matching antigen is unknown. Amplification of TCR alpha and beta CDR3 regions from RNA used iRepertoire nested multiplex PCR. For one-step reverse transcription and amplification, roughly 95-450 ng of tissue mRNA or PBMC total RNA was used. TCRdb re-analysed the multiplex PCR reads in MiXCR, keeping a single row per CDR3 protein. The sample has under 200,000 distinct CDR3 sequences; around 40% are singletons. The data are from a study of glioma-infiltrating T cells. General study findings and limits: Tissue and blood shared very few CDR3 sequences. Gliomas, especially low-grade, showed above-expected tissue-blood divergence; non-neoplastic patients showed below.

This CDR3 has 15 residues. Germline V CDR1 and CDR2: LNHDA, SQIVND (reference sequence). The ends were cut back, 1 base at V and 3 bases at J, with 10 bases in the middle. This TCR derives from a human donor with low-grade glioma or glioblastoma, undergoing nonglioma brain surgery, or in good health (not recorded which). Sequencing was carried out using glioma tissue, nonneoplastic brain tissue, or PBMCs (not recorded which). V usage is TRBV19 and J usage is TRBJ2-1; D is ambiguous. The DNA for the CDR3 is TGTGCCAGTAGTATAGGTGGCGTGCGCTACAATGAGCAGTTCTTC. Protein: CASSIGGVRYNEQFF.